Listed below are T cell receptor beta chains from one sample, sequenced in a study of shared clonotypes between healthy human individuals. Clones were read by immunoSEQ multiplex PCR, and TCRdb kept only the in-frame ones, dropping some. In the table there are around 1.1 million clones, around 82% of which are singletons. The specimen was memory CD4+ T cells from PBMCs. These receptor sequences come from a man younger than 30 in good health. Some clones in this sample may be carry-over from other donors' samples. Both conserved end residues are part of each CDR3. The order of the fields is J gene, V gene, CDR3 protein.

TRBJ2-7,TRBV21-1,CASSKKSYEQYF
TRBJ2-5,TRBV5-6,CASSATGTETQYF
TRBJ1-2,TRBV4-2,CASSQEGQGISGYTF
TRBJ1-1,TRBV14,CASTNQVVTEAFF
TRBJ2-5,TRBV18,CASSPETSGSRQTQYF
TRBJ1-2,TRBV4-1,CASSHPERGLYGYTF
TRBJ2-1,TRBV28,CASSQSWGNNEQFF
TRBJ2-7,TRBV7-8,CASSLTGAIYEQYF
TRBJ2-7,TRBV7-8,CASSRRGYEQYF
TRBJ2-5,TRBV5-1,CASSLRPADQETQYF
TRBJ2-5,TRBV5-1,CASSLVTPETQYF
TRBJ2-5,TRBV5-1,CASRGFGLRGETQYF
TRBJ1-3,TRBV1,CTSSQDLRGLNTIYF
TRBJ1-2,TRBV5-6,CASSLGQGRGYGYTF